This T cell receptor (beta chain) was obtained from a study of early T cells in non-severe SARS-CoV-2 infection. Germline values: CDR1 SGHNT, CDR2 YYREEE (reference sequence). Trimming at V came to 1 base and at J to 3 bases, leaving 3 bases not matched to a gene. The CDR3 runs to 15 residues. The library protocol tagged individual cDNA molecules with unique molecular identifiers. TCRdb fed the 5' RACE reads into MiXCR, producing one record per CDR3 protein. The sample consists of 87,000 or so distinct CDR3 sequences, approximately 14% of them appearing once. The sequence was obtained from an adult who was a healthcare worker with PCR-confirmed SARS-CoV-2 infection or an uninfected control (not recorded which). Sample: whole blood. The chain links TRBV5-4 to TRBJ2-5; 10 bases match TRBD2. Here the CDR3 DNA reads TGTGCCAGCAGCTTGAGGCTAGCGGGGGAAGAGACCCAGTACTTC. Protein sequence: CASSLRLAGEETQYF.